Presented here are 22 T cell receptor beta chains from one specimen sequenced in a study of blood T cells in healthy people across ages. Then a second PCR, running roughly 7 to 11 cycles, was carried out with a sample-barcoded 5' primer and a J-beta primer mix. TCRdb reanalysed the 5' RACE reads using MiXCR and keeps one entry per CDR3 protein. The sample holds 1.5 million to 2 million distinct CDR3 sequences, about 30% seen once. The specimen sequenced was blood. Receptor source: a woman aged 25 to 39 in good health.

This clonotype showed up many times. V gene TRBV9 combines with J gene TRBJ2-1; D remains unclear. Germline CDR1 reads SGDLS; CDR2 reads YYNGEE. This CDR3 is built from 13 residues. V was cut by 1 base and J by 9 bases, with 11 bases left in between. The DNA for the CDR3 is TGTGCCAGCAGCGTATTCCATGGTGGTGAGCAGTTCTTC. Its translation: CASSVFHGGEQFF.

This clonotype was seen more than once but under ten times. The V and J genes are TRBV7-2 and TRBJ2-5; D remains unclear. The V end was cut by 2 bases, the J end by 11 bases, with 21 bases between. CDR1 SGHTA and CDR2 FQGNSA come from the germline V gene. CDR3 length equals 15 residues. The CDR3 reads CASSLTAPQYNEQYF. The CDR3 bases are TGTGCCAGCAGCTTAACCGCCCCCCAGTACAATGAGCAGTACTTC.

The V gene is TRBV29-1, the J gene TRBJ2-7, with 7 bases that match TRBD1. V trimming: 5 bases; J trimming: 3 bases; junction bases outside the gene matches: 4. Germline CDR1 is SQVTM and CDR2 is ANQGSEA. The CDR3 runs to 12 residues. DNA for the CDR3: TGCAGCGTTACGGCAGGGGGCTACGAGCAGTACTTC. Translated: CSVTAGGYEQYF.

The chain uses TRBV2 and TRBJ2-3, with D possibly called TRBD1 or TRBD2 (5 bases each). V was trimmed by 2 bases and J by 5 bases, leaving 14 bases between them. Germline CDR1 SNHLY, CDR2 FYNNEI. This CDR3 comprises 15 residues. CDR3: CASSERGAGVDTQYF. CDR3 sequence (DNA): TGTGCCAGCAGTGAACGGGGCGCCGGGGTAGATACGCAGTATTTT.

The chain uses TRBV5-1 and TRBJ1-1; no clear D gene. The ends were cut back, 0 bases at V and 5 bases at J, with 8 bases in the middle. Germline CDR1 and CDR2: SGHRS and YFSETQ. The CDR3 totals 13 residues. This chain's CDR3 is CASSLDGVTEAFF. The CDR3 DNA is TGCGCCAGCAGCTTGGATGGGGTAACTGAAGCTTTCTTT.

The genes are TRBV7-8 and TRBJ2-1, with 12 bases identical to TRBD2. The length of the CDR3 is 20 residues. The germline V gene has CDR1 SGHVS and CDR2 FQNEAQ. J gave up 0 bases and V 4 bases, and 13 bases lay outside the gene matches. CDR3 nucleotide sequence: TGTGCCAGCAGCTGGCTTAAGGGGACTAGCGGGTCCCGCTCCTACAATGAGCAGTTCTTC. Its protein is CASSWLKGTSGSRSYNEQFF.

This clonotype came up many times. The chain carries TRBV9 and TRBJ1-2; D possibly corresponds to TRBD1 (5 bases). The germline CDR1 and CDR2 sequences are SGDLS and YYNGEE. Trimming removed 5 bases at V and 6 bases at J, with 20 bases between. CDR3 size: 15 residues. This chain's CDR3 is CASSSISGTLNGYTF. In nucleotides, the CDR3 is TGTGCCAGCAGTTCTATTTCCGGGACGCTAAATGGCTACACCTTC.

This rearrangement joins TRBV24-1 to TRBJ2-3; 9 positions agree with TRBD2. This CDR3 has 15 amino acids. V shed 5 bases, J shed 2 bases, and the junction held 4 bases outside the gene matches. The germline CDR1 and CDR2 sequences are KGHDR and SFDVKD. CDR3 in amino acids: CATSGSGGYTDTQYF. In DNA, the CDR3 is TGTGCCACCAGTGGAAGCGGGGGGTACACAGATACGCAGTATTTT.

The sample holds a few counts of this clonotype. This chain connects TRBV7-2 to TRBJ1-2; tentative D call: TRBD1 (5 bases). From germline, CDR1 is SGHTA and CDR2 FQGNSA. V gave up 1 base and J gave up 7 bases, with 13 bases separating them. The length of the CDR3 is 14 residues. CDR3 nucleotides: TGTGCCAGCAGCTTAGGGGGTTTAAGGGGTGGCTACACCTTC. As protein: CASSLGGLRGGYTF. The variable domain in full, completed from reference TRBV7-2 and TRBJ1-2, reads GAGVSQSPSNKVTEKGKDVELRCDPISGHTALYWYRQSLGQGLEFLIYFQGNSAPDKSGLPSDRFSAERTGGSVSTLTIQRTQQEDSAVYLCASSLGGLRGGYTFGSGTRLTVV.

V gene TRBV6-2 or TRBV6-3 combines with J gene TRBJ2-2, with 11 bases matching TRBD2. V gave up 5 bases and J gave up 6 bases; unmatched junction bases: 5. The CDR3 sequence is 15 residues long. The V gene's germline CDR1 is MNHEY and CDR2 SVGEGT. The CDR3: CASSQRLAGPGELFF. The CDR3 bases are TGTGCCAGCAGTCAAAGACTAGCGGGGCCCGGGGAGCTGTTTTTT.

The rearrangement uses TRBV11-2 and TRBJ2-5, with D possibly called TRBD1 or TRBD2 (6 bases each). This CDR3 comprises 15 residues. V was trimmed by 4 bases and J by 5 bases, leaving 17 bases between them. Germline CDR1 reads SGHAT; CDR2 reads FQNNGV. In DNA, the CDR3 is TGTGCCAGCAGCTCGGGGGCTAACCTCATGGAGACCCAGTACTTC. Its translation: CASSSGANLMETQYF.

This rearrangement joins TRBV6-2 or TRBV6-3 to TRBJ2-1, with 9 positions matching TRBD2. CDR1 MNHEY and CDR2 SVGEGT come from the germline V gene. The CDR3 contains 16 residues. V shed 5 bases and J 3 bases; nucleotides not matched to a gene: 8. The CDR3 reads CASSTSTSGYYNEQFF. The CDR3 DNA reads TGTGCCAGCAGTACCTCGACTAGCGGATACTACAATGAGCAGTTCTTC.

CDR3 loop: CASSLAATSTDTQYF. The CDR3 DNA sequence: TGTGCCAGCAGTTTAGCAGCCACTAGCACAGATACGCAGTATTTT. This chain links TRBV12-3 or TRBV12-4 with TRBJ2-3; D not resolved. CDR3 length: 15 amino acids. V was pared by 0 bases and J by 0 bases, with 7 bases between.

J is TRBJ2-3 and V is TRBV2; D unresolved. V lost 0 bases and J lost 4, with 2 bases in between. CDR1 is SNHLY, CDR2 FYNNEI, per germline. The CDR3 has 12 residues. CDR3 in amino acids: CASSEAPDTQYF. The DNA for the CDR3 is TGTGCCAGCAGTGAAGCCCCAGATACGCAGTATTTT. Supplemented by reference TRBV2 and TRBJ2-3, the full variable domain reads EPEVTQTPSHQVTQMGQEVILRCVPISNHLYFYWYRQILGQKVEFLVSFYNNEISEKSEIFDDQFSVERPDGSNFTLKIRSTKLEDSAMYFCASSEAPDTQYFGPGTRLTVL.

The genes are TRBV6-5 and TRBJ1-1, with unresolved D. The length of the CDR3 is 12 residues. Looked up from germline, CDR1 is MNHEY and CDR2 is SVGAGI. Trimming left V 8 bases short and J 1 base short, with 8 bases between. The DNA of the CDR3 is TGTGCCAGCGGTGAGGCGAACACTGAAGCTTTCTTT. It yields the protein CASGEANTEAFF.

This clonotype was seen a handful of times. V is TRBV6-6 and J is TRBJ2-3; tentatively, D is TRBD2 (5 bases). The length of the CDR3 is 15 residues. The V and J ends lost 5 bases and 5 bases respectively, with 17 bases between them. In germline, CDR1 is MNHNY, CDR2 SVGAGI (reference sequence). The CDR3 here is CASSRDPQLEDTQYF. DNA for the CDR3: TGTGCCAGCAGTCGGGATCCCCAATTGGAAGATACGCAGTATTTT.

This clonotype was observed a few times. This chain joins TRBV7-2 and TRBJ1-2; 12 positions match TRBD1. Germline assignment: CDR1 SGHTA and CDR2 FQGNSA. CDR3 length equals 15 residues. DNA for the CDR3: TGTGCTTGCAGCTTACGGGACAGGGGGCCGGTTGGCTACACCTTC. Residues: CACSLRDRGPVGYTF. Full variable domain (rest looked up from reference TRBV7-2 and TRBJ1-2): GAGVSQSPSNKVTEKGKDVELRCDPISGHTALYWYRQSLGQGLEFLIYFQGNSAPDKSGLPSDRFSAERTGGSVSTLTIQRTQQEDSAVYLCACSLRDRGPVGYTFGSGTRLTVV.

This clonotype was recorded a few times. The V and J genes are TRBV5-1 and TRBJ2-2; 7 bases are shared with TRBD1. CDR3 size: 15 residues. V lost 1 base to trimming and J lost 6 bases; unmatched junction nucleotides: 6. Germline V gene sequence: CDR1 SGHRS, CDR2 YFSETQ. The CDR3 region is CASSLTTGDAGELFF. CDR3 nucleotides: TGCGCCAGCAGCTTGACCACAGGGGATGCCGGGGAGCTGTTTTTT.

This clonotype was detected a few times. This chain joins TRBV2 and TRBJ2-1; 8 bases are a match to TRBD1. Germline V gene data show CDR1 as SNHLY and CDR2 as FYNNEI. V was clipped by 2 bases and J by 12 bases; unmatched bases: 6. CDR3 size: 13 residues. CDR3 bases: TGTGCCAGCAGTGAACTCAAGGGGACAGGGCAGTTCTTC. It encodes CASSELKGTGQFF.

A single count supports this clonotype. Being one base from a much bigger clone, this may be a read error. V gene TRBV12-3 or TRBV12-4 combines with J gene TRBJ2-4, with D hard to call. The J call may be mistaken, given a closer DNA end match to TRBJ2-5. The CDR3 length is 14 residues. CDR3 sequence (DNA): TGTGCCGGCAAACCCGGGCTTTCGGACGAGACCCAGTACTTC. It encodes CAGKPGLSDETQYF.

This clonotype was counted many times. The chain carries TRBV4-1 and TRBJ1-2; 7 nucleotides align to TRBD1. J gave up 4 bases and V 2 bases, and 10 bases lay outside the gene matches. The CDR3 covers 16 residues. Looked up from germline, CDR1 is MGHRA and CDR2 is YSYEKL. As DNA, the CDR3 is TGCGCCAGCAGCCAAAGCCCCGACGGGACAGCCTATGGCTACACCTTC. Translation gives CASSQSPDGTAYGYTF.

For this clonotype: The junction shows a germline mismatch at one end, possibly a read error. The rearrangement links TRBV20-1 to TRBJ2-1; the match to TRBD2 covers 7 bases. The germline V gene encodes CDR1 DFQATT and CDR2 SNEGSKA (reference sequence). The CDR3 sequence is 15 residues long. The CDR3 sequence is CCAGVGGSSSNEQFF. The CDR3 DNA is TGCTGTGCTGGTGTGGGCGGGAGTAGTAGCAATGAGCAGTTCTTC.